Presented here are 18 T cell receptor beta chains from one specimen sequenced in a study of blood T cell repertoires in COVID-19. Assay: immunoSEQ multiplex PCR; the TCRdb copy retains only in-frame clones and omits some. The table lists about 210,000 clones, around 88% of them singletons. Sequenced input: PBMCs or T cells enriched from blood (not recorded which). These receptors were collected from a woman in her thirties who had been exposed to COVID-19.

The chain employs TRBV6-2 or TRBV6-3 and TRBJ2-7, with 7 bases matching TRBD1. The V and J ends lost 2 bases and 7 bases, in that order; junction bases with no gene match: 5. The V gene's germline CDR1 is MNHEY and CDR2 SVGEGT. The CDR3 is 13 amino acids. The CDR3 protein is CASSYEGAGEQYF. Written as DNA, the CDR3 is TGTGCCAGCAGTTACGAGGGGGCTGGGGAGCAGTACTTC.

A remark on this clone: The junction shows a germline mismatch at one end, possibly a read error. CDR3 in DNA: TGTGCCAGCAGCCCTCTCCCCCCCGATGGACTACCTTCTTTCTTC. Its protein product is CASSPLPPDGLPSFF. This sequence joins TRBV7-9 and TRBJ2-7, with a tentative D call TRBD2 (6 bases). Germline CDR1 is SEHNR and CDR2 is FQNEAQ (reference sequence). The CDR3 has 15 amino acids.

J is TRBJ1-2 and V is TRBV3-1 (or the pseudogene TRBV3-2); 9 bases map to TRBD1. The CDR3 totals 14 residues. The V gene end was trimmed by 4 bases and the J gene end by 7 bases; junction bases not matched to a gene: 7. Per germline, CDR1 LGHDT and CDR2 YNNKEL (reference sequence). The CDR3 spells CASSLIEGQGGYTF. In DNA form, the CDR3 reads TGTGCCAGCAGCCTAATCGAGGGACAGGGTGGCTACACCTTC.

The rearrangement uses TRBV2 and TRBJ2-2; 7 bases align to TRBD2. This CDR3 region has 13 residues. V trimming: 7 bases; J trimming: 6 bases; junction bases outside the gene matches: 5. From germline, CDR1 is SNHLY and CDR2 FYNNEI. This CDR3 is CASTGRGAGELFF. For the CDR3, the DNA is TGTGCCAGCACAGGGAGGGGTGCCGGGGAGCTGTTTTTT.

The chain has TRBV3-1 (or the pseudogene TRBV3-2) and TRBJ1-2; D may be TRBD1 (6 bases). Germline V gene data show CDR1 as LGHDT and CDR2 as YNNKEL (reference sequence). There are 15 residues in the CDR3. Deletions cut 0 bases from V and 7 bases from J, with 15 bases between. The CDR3 coding sequence is TGTGCCAGCAGCCAAGAAGGGTCGGGGGGCGGTGGCTACACCTTC. This sequence encodes CASSQEGSGGGGYTF.

This chain connects TRBV23-1 to TRBJ1-1; D possibly corresponds to TRBD1 (5 bases). TRBV23-1 is marked as an open reading frame, function uncertain. The CDR3 length is 13 residues. V was pared by 6 bases and J by 1 base, with 9 bases between. The CDR3 is CASRGGTNTEAFF. The CDR3 DNA is TGCGCCAGCAGGGGGGGGACGAACACTGAAGCTTTCTTT.

The chain has TRBV9 and TRBJ2-1; perhaps TRBD1 as D (6 bases). Deletions cut 3 bases from V and 7 bases from J, with 23 bases between. Germline V lookup: CDR1 SGDLS, CDR2 YYNGEE. The CDR3 totals 17 residues. CDR3 DNA sequence: TGTGCCAGCAGCGGCCGACAGGACCAGGGGATACAAAATGAGCAGTTCTTC. This encodes CASSGRQDQGIQNEQFF.

The chain combines TRBV12-5 with TRBJ2-7, with 8 nucleotides matching TRBD1. The length of the CDR3 is 14 residues. Germline V CDR1 and CDR2: LGHNT, FRNRAP. V was pared by 4 bases and J by 6 bases, with 8 bases of the junction left unmatched. CDR3 amino acids: CASGSWTGQGEQYF. The DNA for the CDR3 is TGTGCTAGTGGTTCTTGGACAGGGCAGGGCGAGCAGTACTTC.

The chain carries TRBV23-1 and TRBJ2-1; maybe TRBD2 (5 bases). TRBV23-1 is an ORF for which the function is uncertain. This CDR3 contains 16 residues. V lost 2 bases and J lost 3, with 14 bases in between. CDR3 nucleotide sequence: TGCGCCAGCAGTCAAGGTCGCAGCGGTTTCTACAATGAGCAGTTCTTC. Translated: CASSQGRSGFYNEQFF.

The J gene is TRBJ1-1, the V gene TRBV18, with 9 bases lining up with TRBD1. Trimming cost V 4 bases and J 4 bases; bases outside gene matches: 7. Germline V gives CDR1 KGHSH, CDR2 LQKENI. The CDR3 is 15 amino acids. This CDR3 is CASSLRQGVGTEAFF. In nucleotides, the CDR3 is TGTGCCAGCTCACTTCGACAGGGGGTAGGCACTGAAGCTTTCTTT.

V and J are TRBV5-1 and TRBJ2-3; 7 nucleotides agree with TRBD1. CDR1 SGHRS and CDR2 YFSETQ come from the germline V gene. This CDR3 comprises 15 residues. Germline trimming cut 3 bases from V and 2 bases from J; bases unmatched to any gene: 6. In nucleotides, the CDR3 is TGCGCCAGCAGCTCGGACAGGAGGAACACAGATACGCAGTATTTT. This sequence encodes CASSSDRRNTDTQYF.

V usage is TRBV21-1 and J usage is TRBJ2-3; no check of the table's D call, TRBD2, against the DNA was made. TRBV21-1 is a known pseudogene. The length of the CDR3 is 17 residues. In DNA, the CDR3 is TGTGCCAGCAGCGCAATCCATAGGGAGGGATTGACAGATACGCAGTATTTT. Amino acids: CASSAIHREGLTDTQYF.

V is TRBV5-1 and J is TRBJ2-5; 8 bases are shared with TRBD2. The CDR3 is made up of 16 amino acids. The junction had 13 bases not matched to a gene; V was cut back by 4 bases and J by 5 bases. Germline CDR1 SGHRS, CDR2 YFSETQ. CDR3 in amino acids: CASSPHVPGGPETQYF. CDR3 DNA sequence: TGCGCCAGCAGCCCCCATGTCCCGGGGGGGCCCGAGACCCAGTACTTC.

V is TRBV14 and J is TRBJ1-2; D might be TRBD1 (5 bases). The ends were cut back, 0 bases at V and 7 bases at J, with 18 bases in the middle. CDR1 and CDR2 (germline): SGHDN, FVKESK. CDR3 length: 16 amino acids. The CDR3 loop reads CASSQDRWARVVGYTF. In DNA, the CDR3 is TGTGCCAGCAGCCAAGATCGGTGGGCCAGGGTAGTTGGCTACACCTTC.

V gene TRBV2 combines with J gene TRBJ1-5, with a possible D match to TRBD1 (5 bases). V was pared by 8 bases and J by 9 bases, with 14 bases between. Looked up from germline, CDR1 is SNHLY and CDR2 is FYNNEI. The CDR3 has 12 amino acids. The CDR3 protein is CASGEGDWPQHF. The CDR3 DNA follows: TGTGCCAGCGGGGAAGGGGACTGGCCCCAGCATTTT.

In this sample, this clone turned up a few times. This chain links TRBV19 with TRBJ1-5; D might be TRBD1 (6 bases). Trimming took off 3 bases at V and 3 bases at J, with 9 bases between the two ends. Germline CDR1 reads LNHDA; CDR2 reads SQIVND (reference sequence). This CDR3 is 14 amino acids long. Written as DNA, the CDR3 is TGTGCCAGTAGTATGTACAGGGCCAATCAGCCCCAGCATTTT. Amino acid sequence: CASSMYRANQPQHF.

The chain employs TRBV7-2 and TRBJ1-5, with 8 bases identical to TRBD1. This CDR3 contains 15 residues. Germline loops: CDR1 SGHTA, CDR2 FQGNSA. Trimming removed 8 bases from V and 3 bases from J; junction bases left unmatched: 9. The CDR3: CASRDQGALNQPQHF. The CDR3 DNA follows: TGTGCCAGCCGCGACCAGGGGGCGCTCAATCAGCCCCAGCATTTT.

This chain joins TRBV18 and TRBJ2-7; 9 positions agree with TRBD1. The CDR3 is made up of 12 amino acids. Germline assignment: CDR1 KGHSH and CDR2 LQKENI. Unmatched junction bases numbered 0, after V lost 3 bases and J lost 6 bases. The CDR3 region is CASSPDRGEQYF. In DNA form, the CDR3 reads TGTGCCAGCTCACCGGACAGGGGCGAGCAGTACTTC.